At least ten counts were recorded for the clone carrying this T cell receptor (beta chain). Researchers amplified the TCR beta CDR3 regions from RNA transcripts. The HTBI primer set served for first-round RT-PCR of the TCR CDR3. Each CDR3 protein is one row after TCRdb ran MiXCR on the multiplex PCR reads. The data hold 600,000 to 750,000 distinct CDR3 sequences, with 17% observed a single time. The data are from a study of T cells in Graves' hyperthyroidism and ophthalmopathy. Diagnoses were made from clinical symptoms, serum measures (thyroxine and TRAb), thyroid ultrasound and orbital computed tomography. 10 ml fresh peripheral blood yielded the PBMCs. The length of the CDR3 is 13 residues. V lost 3 bases and J lost 5, with 8 bases in between. The germline V gene encodes CDR1 SNHLY and CDR2 FYNNEI.

This clonotype was obtained from a middle-aged man with Graves' hyperthyroidism. V gene TRBV2 combines with J gene TRBJ2-1; D unclear. The sample consisted of blood. The CDR3 reads CASSDEDDNEQFF. Written as DNA, the CDR3 is TGTGCCAGCAGTGATGAGGACGACAATGAGCAGTTCTTC.